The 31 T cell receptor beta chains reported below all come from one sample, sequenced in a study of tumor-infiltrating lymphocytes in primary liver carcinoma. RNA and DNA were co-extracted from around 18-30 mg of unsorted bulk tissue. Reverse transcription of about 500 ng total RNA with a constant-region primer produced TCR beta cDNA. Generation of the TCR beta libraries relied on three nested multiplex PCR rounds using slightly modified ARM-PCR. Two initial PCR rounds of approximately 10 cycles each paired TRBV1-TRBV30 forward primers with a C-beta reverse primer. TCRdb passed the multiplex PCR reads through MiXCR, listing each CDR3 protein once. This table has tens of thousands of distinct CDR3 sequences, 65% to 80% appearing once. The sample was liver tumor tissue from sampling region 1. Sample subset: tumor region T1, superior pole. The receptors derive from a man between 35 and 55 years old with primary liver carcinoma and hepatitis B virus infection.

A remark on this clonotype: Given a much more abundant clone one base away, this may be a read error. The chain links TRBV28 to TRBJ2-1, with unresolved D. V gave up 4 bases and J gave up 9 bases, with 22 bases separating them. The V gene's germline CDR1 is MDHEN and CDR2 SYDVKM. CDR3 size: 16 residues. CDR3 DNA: TGTGCCAGCAGTTCAACCCTAGTACCGAGGCCGAGTGAGCAGTTCTTC. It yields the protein CASSSTLVPRPSEQFF.

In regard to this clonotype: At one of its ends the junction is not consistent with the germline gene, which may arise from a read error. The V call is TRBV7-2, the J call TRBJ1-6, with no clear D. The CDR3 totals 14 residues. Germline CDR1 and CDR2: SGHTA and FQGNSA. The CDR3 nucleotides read TGTGCCAGCTGCTTTTTTCGCACCGACTCACCCCTCCACTTT. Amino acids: CASCFFRTDSPLHF.

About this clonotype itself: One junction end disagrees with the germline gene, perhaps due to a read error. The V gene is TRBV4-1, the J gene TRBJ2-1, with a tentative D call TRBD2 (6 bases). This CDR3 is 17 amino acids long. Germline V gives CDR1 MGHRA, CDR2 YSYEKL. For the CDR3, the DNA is TGCGCCAGCAGCCAACAGGAGGCGGGAACCTCCTACGATGAGCAGTTCTTC. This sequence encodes CASSQQEAGTSYDEQFF.

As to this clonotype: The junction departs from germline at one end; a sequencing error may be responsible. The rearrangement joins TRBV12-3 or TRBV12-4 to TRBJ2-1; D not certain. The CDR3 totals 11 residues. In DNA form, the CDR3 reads TGTGCCAGGAGTCGTCAGAATGGGCAGTTCTTC. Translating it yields CARSRQNGQFF.

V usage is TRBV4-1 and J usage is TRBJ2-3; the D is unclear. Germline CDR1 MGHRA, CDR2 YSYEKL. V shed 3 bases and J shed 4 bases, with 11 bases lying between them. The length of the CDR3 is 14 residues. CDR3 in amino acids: CASSQRPYADTQYF. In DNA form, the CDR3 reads TGCGCCAGCAGCCAGAGACCCTACGCAGATACGCAGTATTTT.

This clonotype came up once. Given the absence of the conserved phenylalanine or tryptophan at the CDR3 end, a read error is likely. CDR3: CVSSLASGSTDTQYL. CDR3 sequence (DNA): TGTGTCAGCAGCTTGGCTAGCGGGAGCACAGATACGCAGTATTTG. The chain recombines TRBV5-1 with TRBJ2-3; 8 bases align to TRBD2. This CDR3 spans 15 amino acids. Germline assignment: CDR1 SGHRS and CDR2 YFSETQ.

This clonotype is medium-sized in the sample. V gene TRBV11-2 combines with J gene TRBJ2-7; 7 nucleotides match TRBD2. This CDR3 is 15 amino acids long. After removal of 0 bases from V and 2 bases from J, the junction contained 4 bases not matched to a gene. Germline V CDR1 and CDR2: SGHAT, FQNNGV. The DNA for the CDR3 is TGTGCCAGCAGCTTAGACCGGGACTACACCTACGAGCAGTACTTC. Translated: CASSLDRDYTYEQYF.

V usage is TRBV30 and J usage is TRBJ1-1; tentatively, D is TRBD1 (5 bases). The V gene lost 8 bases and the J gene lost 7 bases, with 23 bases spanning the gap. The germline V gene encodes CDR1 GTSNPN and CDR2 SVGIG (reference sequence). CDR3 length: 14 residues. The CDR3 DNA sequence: TGTGCCCGGACGTTTACAGGCGGACGGATTGAAGCTTTCTTT. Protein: CARTFTGGRIEAFF.

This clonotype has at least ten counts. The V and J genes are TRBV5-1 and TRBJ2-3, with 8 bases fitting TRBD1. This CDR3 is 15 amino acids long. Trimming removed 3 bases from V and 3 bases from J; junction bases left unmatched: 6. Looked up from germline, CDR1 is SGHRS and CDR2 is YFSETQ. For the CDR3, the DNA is TGCGCCAGCAGCTCCGGACAGGGCCGAACAGATACGCAGTATTTT. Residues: CASSSGQGRTDTQYF. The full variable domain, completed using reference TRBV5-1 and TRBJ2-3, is KAGVTQTPRYLIKTRGQQVTLSCSPISGHRSVSWYQQTPGQGLQFLFEYFSETQRNKGNFPGRFSGRQFSNSRSEMNVSTLELGDSALYLCASSSGQGRTDTQYFGPGTRLTVL.

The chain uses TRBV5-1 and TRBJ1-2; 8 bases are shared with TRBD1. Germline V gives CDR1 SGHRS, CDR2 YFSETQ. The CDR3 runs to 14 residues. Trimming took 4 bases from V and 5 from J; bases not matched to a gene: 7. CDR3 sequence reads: CASSTGTGLYGYTF. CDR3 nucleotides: TGCGCCAGCAGCACCGGGACAGGCCTTTATGGCTACACCTTC.

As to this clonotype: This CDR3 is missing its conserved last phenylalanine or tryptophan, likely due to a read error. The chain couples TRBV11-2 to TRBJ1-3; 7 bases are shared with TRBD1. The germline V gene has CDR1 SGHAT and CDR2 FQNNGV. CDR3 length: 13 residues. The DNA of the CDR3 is TGTGTCTCAGCCCAGGGGGCTGGAAACACCATATATTAC. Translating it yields CVSAQGAGNTIYY.

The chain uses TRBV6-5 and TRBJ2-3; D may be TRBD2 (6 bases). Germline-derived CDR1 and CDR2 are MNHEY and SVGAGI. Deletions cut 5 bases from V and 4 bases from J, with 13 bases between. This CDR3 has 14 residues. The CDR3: CASSGLTRADTQYF. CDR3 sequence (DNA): TGTGCCAGCAGTGGACTAACGAGAGCAGATACGCAGTATTTT.

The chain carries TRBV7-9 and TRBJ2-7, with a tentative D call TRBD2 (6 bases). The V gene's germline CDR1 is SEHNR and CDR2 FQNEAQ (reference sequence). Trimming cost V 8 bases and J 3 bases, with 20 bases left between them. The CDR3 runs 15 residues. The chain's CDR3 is CASGKRGRQNYEQYF. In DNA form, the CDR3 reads TGTGCCAGCGGCAAACGGGGGAGACAGAACTACGAGCAGTACTTC.

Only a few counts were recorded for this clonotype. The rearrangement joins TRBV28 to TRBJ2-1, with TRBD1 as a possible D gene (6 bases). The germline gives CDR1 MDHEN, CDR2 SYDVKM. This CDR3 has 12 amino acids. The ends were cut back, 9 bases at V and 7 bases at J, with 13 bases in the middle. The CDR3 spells CASGGPLNEQFF. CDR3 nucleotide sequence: TGTGCCAGTGGGGGCCCGTTGAATGAGCAGTTCTTC. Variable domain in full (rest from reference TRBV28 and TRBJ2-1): DVKVTQSSRYLVKRTGEKVFLECVQDMDHENMFWYRQDPGLGLRLIYFSYDVKMKEKGDIPEGYSVSREKKERFSLILESASTNQTSMYLCASGGPLNEQFFGPGTRLTVL.

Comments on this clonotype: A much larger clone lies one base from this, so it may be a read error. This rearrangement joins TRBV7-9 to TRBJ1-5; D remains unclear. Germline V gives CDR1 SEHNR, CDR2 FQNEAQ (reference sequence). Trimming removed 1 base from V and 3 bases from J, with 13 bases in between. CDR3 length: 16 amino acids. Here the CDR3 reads CASSLDPGYNNQPQHF. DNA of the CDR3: TGTGCCAGCAGCTTAGACCCCGGTTATAACAATCAGCCCCAGCATTTT.

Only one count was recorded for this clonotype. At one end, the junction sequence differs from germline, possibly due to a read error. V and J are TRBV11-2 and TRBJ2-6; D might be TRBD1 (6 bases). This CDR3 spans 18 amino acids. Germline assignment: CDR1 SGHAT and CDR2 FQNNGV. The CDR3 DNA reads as TGTGCCAGCAGCTTAAGAGAGGGGGACCCCTCTGGGGCCAACCTCCTGACTTTC. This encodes CASSLREGDPSGANLLTF.

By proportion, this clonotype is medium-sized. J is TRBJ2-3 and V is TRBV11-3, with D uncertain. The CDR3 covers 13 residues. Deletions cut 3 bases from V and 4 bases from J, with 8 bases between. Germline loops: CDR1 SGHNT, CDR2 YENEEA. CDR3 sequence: CASSFGPADTQYF. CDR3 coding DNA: TGTGCCAGCAGCTTCGGACCGGCAGATACGCAGTATTTT.

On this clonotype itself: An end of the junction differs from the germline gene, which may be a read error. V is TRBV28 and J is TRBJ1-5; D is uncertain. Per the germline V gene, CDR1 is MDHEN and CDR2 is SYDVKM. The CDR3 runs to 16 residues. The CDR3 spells CASRLPGSYSNQPHHF. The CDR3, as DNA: TGTGCCAGCAGATTACCCGGGAGCTATAGCAATCAGCCCCACCATTTT.

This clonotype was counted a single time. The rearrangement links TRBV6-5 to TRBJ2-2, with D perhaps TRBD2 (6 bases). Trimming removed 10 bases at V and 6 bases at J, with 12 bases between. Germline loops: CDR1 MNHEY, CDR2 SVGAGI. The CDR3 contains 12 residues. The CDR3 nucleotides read TGTGCCACTAGCGCCGGCGCCGGGGAGCTGTTTTTT. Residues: CATSAGAGELFF.

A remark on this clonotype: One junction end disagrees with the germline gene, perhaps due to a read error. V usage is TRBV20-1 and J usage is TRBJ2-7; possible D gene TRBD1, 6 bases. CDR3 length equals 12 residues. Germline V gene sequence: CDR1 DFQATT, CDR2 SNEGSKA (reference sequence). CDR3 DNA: TGCAGTGCCCTTCAGGGGCTAGACGAGCAGCACTTC. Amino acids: CSALQGLDEQHF.

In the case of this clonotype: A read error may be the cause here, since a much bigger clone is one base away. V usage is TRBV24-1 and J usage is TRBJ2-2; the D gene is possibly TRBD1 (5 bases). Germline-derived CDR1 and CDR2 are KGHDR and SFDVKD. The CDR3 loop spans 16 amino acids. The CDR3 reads CASPAPRGGCTEELFF. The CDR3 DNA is TGTGCCTCCCCCGCACCTAGGGGCGGCTGCACCGAGGAGCTGTTTTTT.

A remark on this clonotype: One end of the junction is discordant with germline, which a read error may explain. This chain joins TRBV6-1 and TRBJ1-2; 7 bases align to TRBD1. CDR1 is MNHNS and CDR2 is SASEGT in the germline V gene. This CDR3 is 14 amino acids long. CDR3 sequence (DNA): TGTGACAGCCTACTCAGGGGGGGAGTCTATGGCTACACCTTC. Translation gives CDSLLRGGVYGYTF.

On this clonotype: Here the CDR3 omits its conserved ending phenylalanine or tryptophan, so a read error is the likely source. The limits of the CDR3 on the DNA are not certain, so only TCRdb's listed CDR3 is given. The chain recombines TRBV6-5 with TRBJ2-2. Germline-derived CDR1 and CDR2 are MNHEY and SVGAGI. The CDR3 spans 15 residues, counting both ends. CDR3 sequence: CASSYAVDGTGELSL.

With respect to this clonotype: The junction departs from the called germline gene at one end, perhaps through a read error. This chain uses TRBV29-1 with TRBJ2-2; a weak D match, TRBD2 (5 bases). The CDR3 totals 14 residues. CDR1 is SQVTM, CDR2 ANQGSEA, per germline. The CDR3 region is CRVGEGANTGELFF. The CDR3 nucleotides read TGCAGGGTTGGTGAGGGAGCGAACACAGGGGAGCTGTTTTTT.

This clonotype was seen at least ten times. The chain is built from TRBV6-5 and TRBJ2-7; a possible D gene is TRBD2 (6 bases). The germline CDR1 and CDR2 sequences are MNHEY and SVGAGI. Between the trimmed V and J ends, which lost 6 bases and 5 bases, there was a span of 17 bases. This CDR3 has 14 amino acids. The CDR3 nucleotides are TGTGCCAGCAGAACAGGAGGGGAATGGAACGAGCAGTACTTC. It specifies CASRTGGEWNEQYF.

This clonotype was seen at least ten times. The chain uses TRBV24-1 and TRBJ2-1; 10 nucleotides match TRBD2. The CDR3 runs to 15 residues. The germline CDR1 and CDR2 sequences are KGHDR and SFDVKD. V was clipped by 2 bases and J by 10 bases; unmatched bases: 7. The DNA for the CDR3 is TGTGCCACCAGTGATTCCCTCCTAGCGGGAGTCGAGCAGTTCTTC. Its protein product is CATSDSLLAGVEQFF.

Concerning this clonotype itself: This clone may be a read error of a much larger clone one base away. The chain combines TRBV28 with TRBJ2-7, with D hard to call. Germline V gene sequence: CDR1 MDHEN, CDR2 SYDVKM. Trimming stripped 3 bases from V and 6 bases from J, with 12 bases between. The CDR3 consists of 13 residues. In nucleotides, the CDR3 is TGTGCCAGCAGTTTCGGCAACCTCTGCGAGCAGTACTTC. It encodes CASSFGNLCEQYF.

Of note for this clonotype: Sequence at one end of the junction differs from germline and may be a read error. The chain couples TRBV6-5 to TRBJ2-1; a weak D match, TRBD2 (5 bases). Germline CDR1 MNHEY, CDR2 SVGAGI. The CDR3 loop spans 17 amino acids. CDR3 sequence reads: CASSPLTPGEGFNKQFF. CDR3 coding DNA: TGTGCCAGCAGTCCCCTTACCCCAGGAGAGGGCTTCAATAAGCAGTTCTTC.

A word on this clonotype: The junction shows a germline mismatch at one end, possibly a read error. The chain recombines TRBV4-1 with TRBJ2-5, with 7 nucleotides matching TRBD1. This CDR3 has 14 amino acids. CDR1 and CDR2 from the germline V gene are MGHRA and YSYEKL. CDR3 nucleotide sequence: TGTGCCAGCAGCCAATACAGGGGCCAAGAGACCCAGTACTTC. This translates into CASSQYRGQETQYF.

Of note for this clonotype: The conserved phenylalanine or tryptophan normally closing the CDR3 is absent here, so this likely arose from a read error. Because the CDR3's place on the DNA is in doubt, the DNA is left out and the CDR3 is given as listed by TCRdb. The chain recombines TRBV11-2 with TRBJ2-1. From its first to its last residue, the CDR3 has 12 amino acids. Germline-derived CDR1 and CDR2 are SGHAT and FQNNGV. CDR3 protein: CASSLVGNEQFS.

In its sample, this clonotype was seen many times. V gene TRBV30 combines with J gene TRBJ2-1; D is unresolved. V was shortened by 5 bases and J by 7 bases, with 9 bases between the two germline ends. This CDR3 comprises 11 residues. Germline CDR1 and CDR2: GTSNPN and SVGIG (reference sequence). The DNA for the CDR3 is TGTGCCTGGGGAAGAACGAATGAGCAGTTCTTC. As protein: CAWGRTNEQFF. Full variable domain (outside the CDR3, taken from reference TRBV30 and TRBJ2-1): SQTIHQWPATLVQPVGSPLSLECTVEGTSNPNLYWYRQAAGRGLQLLFYSVGIGQISSEVPQNLSASRPQDRQFILSSKKLLLSDSGFYLCAWGRTNEQFFGPGTRLTVL.